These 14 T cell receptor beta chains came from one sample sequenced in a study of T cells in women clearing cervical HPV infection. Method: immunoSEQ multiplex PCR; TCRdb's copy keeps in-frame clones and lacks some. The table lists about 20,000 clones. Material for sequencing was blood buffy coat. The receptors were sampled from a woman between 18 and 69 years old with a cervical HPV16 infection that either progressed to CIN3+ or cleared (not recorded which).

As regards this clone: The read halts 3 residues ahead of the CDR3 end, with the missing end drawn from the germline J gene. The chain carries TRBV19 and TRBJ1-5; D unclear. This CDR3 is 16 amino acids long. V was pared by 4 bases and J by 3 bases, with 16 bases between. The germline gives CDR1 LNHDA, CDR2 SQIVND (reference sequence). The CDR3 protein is CASSTSTEESNQPQHF. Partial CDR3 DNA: TGTGCCAGTAGTACCTCGACTGAGGAGTCCAATCAGCCC.

CDR3 DNA, as far as it was read: TGTGCCAGTAGTATAGTTTGGAGGAGCAGGGATTATGAA. This codes for CASSIVWRSRDYE. The full CDR3 reads CASSIVWRSRDYEAFF. The rearrangement links TRBV19 to TRBJ1-1, with D possibly TRBD1 on 5 matching bases. The CDR3 end lies 3 residues beyond the end of the read and is filled in from the germline J gene. V shed 1 base and J shed 7 bases, with 19 bases lying between them. Germline V gene data show CDR1 as LNHDA and CDR2 as SQIVND (reference sequence). This CDR3 has 16 amino acids.

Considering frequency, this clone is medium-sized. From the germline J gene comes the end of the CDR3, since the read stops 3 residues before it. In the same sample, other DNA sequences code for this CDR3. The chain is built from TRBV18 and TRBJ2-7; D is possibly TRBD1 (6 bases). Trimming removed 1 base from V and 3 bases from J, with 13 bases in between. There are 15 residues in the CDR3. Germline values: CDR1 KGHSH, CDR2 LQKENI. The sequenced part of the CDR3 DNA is TGTGCCAGCTCACCACGTCCAGGGGACGACTACGAG. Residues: CASSPRPGDDYE. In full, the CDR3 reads CASSPRPGDDYEQYF.

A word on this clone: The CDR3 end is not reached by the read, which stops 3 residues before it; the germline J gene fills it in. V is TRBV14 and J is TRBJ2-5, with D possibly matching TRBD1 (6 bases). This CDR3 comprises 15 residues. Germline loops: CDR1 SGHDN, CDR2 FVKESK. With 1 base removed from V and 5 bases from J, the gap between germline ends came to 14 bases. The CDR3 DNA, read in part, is TGTGCCAGCAGCCAAGGTCTTAGGGGGAGCGAGACC. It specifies CASSQGLRGSET. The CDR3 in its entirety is CASSQGLRGSETQYF.

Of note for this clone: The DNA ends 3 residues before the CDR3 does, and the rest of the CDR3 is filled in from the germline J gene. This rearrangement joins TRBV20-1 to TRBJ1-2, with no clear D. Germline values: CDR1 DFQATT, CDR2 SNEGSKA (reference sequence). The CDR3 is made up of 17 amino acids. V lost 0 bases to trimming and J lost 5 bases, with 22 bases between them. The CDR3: CSARDLGLRINSYGYTF. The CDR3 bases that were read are TGCAGTGCTAGAGATCTTGGGCTCAGGATTAACTCGTATGGC.

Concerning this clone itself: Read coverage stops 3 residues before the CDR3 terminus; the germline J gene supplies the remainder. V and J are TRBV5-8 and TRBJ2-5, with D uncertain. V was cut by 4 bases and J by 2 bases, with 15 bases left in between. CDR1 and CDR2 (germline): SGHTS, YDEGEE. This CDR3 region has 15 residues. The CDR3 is CASSLIEAGQETQYF. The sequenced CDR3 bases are TGTGCCAGCAGCCTGATAGAGGCAGGACAAGAGACC.

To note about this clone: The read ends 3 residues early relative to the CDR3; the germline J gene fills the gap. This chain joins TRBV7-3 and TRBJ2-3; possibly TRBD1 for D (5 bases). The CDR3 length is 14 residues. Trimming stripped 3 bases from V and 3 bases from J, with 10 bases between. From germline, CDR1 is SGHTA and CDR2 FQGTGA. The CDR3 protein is CASSFVGATDTQYF. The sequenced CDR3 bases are TGTGCCAGCAGCTTTGTTGGGGCTACAGATACG. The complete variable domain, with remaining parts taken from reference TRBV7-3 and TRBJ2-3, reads GAGVSQTPSNKVTEKGKYVELRCDPISGHTALYWYRQSLGQGPEFLIYFQGTGAADDSGLPNDRFFAVRPEGSVSTLKIQRTERGDSAVYLCASSFVGATDTQYFGPGTRLTVL.

The part of the CDR3 DNA that was read is TGTGCCGCGCGCGCGGGACAGCCAAATGAAAAA. Its translation is CAARAGQPNEK. The full CDR3 is CAARAGQPNEKLFF. This chain connects TRBV10-3 to TRBJ1-4, with 7 bases that match TRBD1. Coverage ceases 3 residues before the CDR3 finishes, and the germline J gene fills in the end. CDR3 length: 14 amino acids. The ends lost 11 bases at V and 5 bases at J; junction bases unmatched: 11. The V gene's germline CDR1 is ENHRY and CDR2 SYGVKD.

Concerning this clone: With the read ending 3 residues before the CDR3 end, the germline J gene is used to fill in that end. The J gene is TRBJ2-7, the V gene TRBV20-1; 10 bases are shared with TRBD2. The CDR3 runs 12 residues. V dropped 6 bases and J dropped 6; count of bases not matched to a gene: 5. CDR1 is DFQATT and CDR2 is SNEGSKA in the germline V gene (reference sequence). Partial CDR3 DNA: TGCAGTGCCACTCTAGCGGGGGTCGAG. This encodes CSATLAGVE. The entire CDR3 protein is CSATLAGVEQYF.

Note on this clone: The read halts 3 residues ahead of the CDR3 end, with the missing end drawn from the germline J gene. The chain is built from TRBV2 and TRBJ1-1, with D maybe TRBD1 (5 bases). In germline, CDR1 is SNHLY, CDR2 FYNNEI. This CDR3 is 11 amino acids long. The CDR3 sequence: CASRPRAEAFF. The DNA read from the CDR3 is TGTGCCAGCAGGCCCAGGGCCGAA.

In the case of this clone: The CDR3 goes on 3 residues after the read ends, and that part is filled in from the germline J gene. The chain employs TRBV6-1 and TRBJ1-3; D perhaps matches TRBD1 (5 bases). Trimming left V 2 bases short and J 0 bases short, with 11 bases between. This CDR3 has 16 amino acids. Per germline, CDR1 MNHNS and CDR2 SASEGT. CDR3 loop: CASSELGQGSGNTIYF. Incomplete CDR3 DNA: TGTGCCAGCAGTGAACTGGGTCAGGGCTCTGGAAACACC.

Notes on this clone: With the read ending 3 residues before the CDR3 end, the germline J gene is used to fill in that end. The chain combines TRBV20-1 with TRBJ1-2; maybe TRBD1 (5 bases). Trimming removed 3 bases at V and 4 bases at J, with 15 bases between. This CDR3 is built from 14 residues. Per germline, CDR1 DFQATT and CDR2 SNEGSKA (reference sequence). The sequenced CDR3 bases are TGCAGTGCTAGTCTCGGGGGGACCACCTATGGC. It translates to CSASLGGTTYG. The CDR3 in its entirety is CSASLGGTTYGYTF.

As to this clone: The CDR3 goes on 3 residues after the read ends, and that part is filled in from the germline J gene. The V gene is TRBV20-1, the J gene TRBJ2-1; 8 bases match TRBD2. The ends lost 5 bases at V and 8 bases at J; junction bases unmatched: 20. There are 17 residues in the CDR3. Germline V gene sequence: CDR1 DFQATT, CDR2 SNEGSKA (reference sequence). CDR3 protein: CSAFNSPLAPGGDEQFF. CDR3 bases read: TGCAGTGCTTTCAATTCCCCACTAGCGCCGGGGGGGGATGAG.

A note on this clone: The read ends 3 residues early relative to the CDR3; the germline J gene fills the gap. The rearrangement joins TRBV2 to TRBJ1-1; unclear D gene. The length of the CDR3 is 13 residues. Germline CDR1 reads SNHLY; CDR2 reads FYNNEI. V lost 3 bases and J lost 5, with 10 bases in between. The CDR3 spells CASSDRRVTEAFF. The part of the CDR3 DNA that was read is TGTGCCAGCAGTGATCGAAGGGTTACTGAA.